Presented here are 17 T cell receptor beta chains from one specimen sequenced in a study of T cell responses to AZD1222 COVID-19 vaccine. TCRdb's copy holds only in-frame clones and misses some; the assay was immunoSEQ multiplex PCR. The sample shows tens of thousands of clones, roughly 87% of them seen only once. The material was peripheral blood, obtained on day 0 of AZD1222 vaccination. These receptor sequences come from an adult in good health.

There are a few counts of this clone. The CDR3 loop is CASSLVTGTGELFF. CDR3 in DNA: TGTGCCAGCAGCTTAGTTACGGGCACCGGGGAGCTGTTTTTT. The chain has TRBV11-3 and TRBJ2-2, with D uncertain. CDR3 length: 14 amino acids. The V and J ends lost 1 base and 4 bases respectively, with 7 bases between them. Germline V CDR1 and CDR2: SGHNT, YENEEA.

The chain couples TRBV7-2 to TRBJ1-2; D possibly corresponds to TRBD1 (5 bases). Between the trimmed V and J ends, which lost 5 bases and 8 bases, there was a span of 15 bases. The CDR3 covers 13 residues. CDR1 is SGHTA, CDR2 FQGNSA, per germline. The CDR3 sequence: CASSTRGTWGYTF. The DNA of the CDR3 is TGTGCCAGCAGCACCCGGGGCACTTGGGGCTACACCTTC.

The chain has TRBV28 and TRBJ2-6, with D perhaps assigned TRBD1 or TRBD2 (5 bases each). The germline V and J ends were trimmed by 1 base and 0 bases, with 31 bases remaining between them. The CDR3 sequence is 24 residues long. The germline V gene has CDR1 MDHEN and CDR2 SYDVKM. The CDR3 DNA follows: TGTGCCAGCAGTTTATCGTTGGAACCTGGGTATGGGGGTTCATCCCGCTCTGGGGCCAACGTCCTGACTTTC. It is translated as CASSLSLEPGYGGSSRSGANVLTF.

The V gene is TRBV27, the J gene TRBJ2-2; 10 bases fit TRBD1. Germline-derived CDR1 and CDR2 are MNHEY and SMNVEV (reference sequence). J was trimmed by 7 bases and V by 1 base; bases with no gene match: 3. The CDR3 loop spans 15 amino acids. CDR3 sequence reads: CASSLLGQGIGELFF. The DNA of the CDR3 is TGTGCCAGCAGTTTATTGGGACAGGGGATCGGGGAGCTGTTTTTT.

This clone was found once. V and J are TRBV5-5 and TRBJ1-5; D may be TRBD1 (6 bases). The CDR3 is 15 residues long. Germline CDR1 and CDR2: SGHKS and YYEKEE (reference sequence). V dropped 0 bases and J dropped 2 bases, with 9 bases sitting between them. The CDR3 nucleotides are TGTGCCAGCAGCTTGGACAGGGTCGGCAATCAGCCCCAGCATTTT. This translates into CASSLDRVGNQPQHF.

This clone was recorded once. V and J are TRBV5-6 and TRBJ2-7; unclear D gene. The germline CDR1 and CDR2 sequences are SGHDT and YYEEEE. Trimming pared 4 bases from V and 7 bases from J, leaving 9 bases between. CDR3 size: 11 residues. CDR3 sequence: CASSREWEQYF. As DNA, the CDR3 is TGTGCCAGCAGCCGAGAGTGGGAGCAGTACTTC.

The rearrangement joins TRBV18 to TRBJ1-2; perhaps TRBD1 as D (5 bases). The ends were cut back, 3 bases at V and 3 bases at J, with 11 bases in the middle. The germline gives CDR1 KGHSH, CDR2 LQKENI. The CDR3 has 14 amino acids. CDR3 sequence: CASSPGAPHYGYTF. The CDR3 DNA reads as TGTGCCAGCTCACCCGGGGCGCCCCACTATGGCTACACCTTC.

V is TRBV7-3 and J is TRBJ2-3, with a possible D match to TRBD2 (7 bases). Germline lookup yields CDR1 SGHTA and CDR2 FQGTGA. The CDR3 has 15 amino acids. Deletions cut 1 base from V and 2 bases from J, with 10 bases between. CDR3 region: CASSLIGGLTDTQYF. The DNA for the CDR3 is TGTGCCAGCAGCTTAATCGGGGGGCTCACAGATACGCAGTATTTT.

This clone was found a few times. The CDR3 nucleotides are TGTGCCAGCGCCCGGGACAGGGACGTTTCACCCCTCCACTTT. It encodes CASARDRDVSPLHF. This chain joins TRBV2 and TRBJ1-6; 9 bases agree with TRBD1. Germline-derived CDR1 and CDR2 are SNHLY and FYNNEI. This CDR3 comprises 14 residues. Trimming took 8 bases from V and 9 from J; bases not matched to a gene: 8.

V gene TRBV18 combines with J gene TRBJ2-3; D uncertain. Germline assignment: CDR1 KGHSH and CDR2 LQKENI. V lost 5 bases and J lost 4, with 7 bases in between. CDR3 size: 12 residues. CDR3 DNA sequence: TGTGCCAGCTCAGGACGGGCAGATACGCAGTATTTT. Amino acids: CASSGRADTQYF.

In this sample, this clone turned up a few times. V gene TRBV3-1 (or the pseudogene TRBV3-2) combines with J gene TRBJ2-7; 11 bases align to TRBD1. This CDR3 has 13 amino acids. Germline lookup yields CDR1 LGHDT and CDR2 YNNKEL (reference sequence). Trimming took 5 bases from V and 3 from J; bases not matched to a gene: 0. The CDR3 DNA is TGTGCCAGCAGCGGGACAGGGGGCTACGAGCAGTACTTC. Translated: CASSGTGGYEQYF.

The chain links TRBV9 to TRBJ1-3, with D tentatively TRBD1 (5 bases). Germline-derived CDR1 and CDR2 are SGDLS and YYNGEE. The CDR3 spans 14 residues. The V end lost 3 bases, the J end lost 4 bases, and 11 bases lay between the germline ends. DNA for the CDR3: TGTGCCAGCAGCGCCGGTTGGGGGGGAAACACCATATATTTT. As protein: CASSAGWGGNTIYF.

The J gene is TRBJ2-7, the V gene TRBV7-9, with unresolved D. Between the trimmed V and J ends, which lost 2 bases and 2 bases, there was a span of 7 bases. Per the germline V gene, CDR1 is SEHNR and CDR2 is FQNEAQ (reference sequence). The CDR3 totals 13 residues. The CDR3 reads CASSLHGTYEQYF. CDR3 nucleotide sequence: TGTGCCAGCAGCTTACACGGAACCTACGAGCAGTACTTC.

The chain is built from TRBV4-1 and TRBJ2-3; perhaps D is TRBD1 or TRBD2 (5 bases each). With 4 bases removed from V and 1 base from J, the gap between germline ends came to 12 bases. Germline-derived CDR1 and CDR2 are MGHRA and YSYEKL. The CDR3 consists of 15 residues. For the CDR3, the DNA is TGCGCCAGCAGCCCGGGACCCTTAGGCACAGATACGCAGTATTTT. Translation gives CASSPGPLGTDTQYF.

The rearrangement links TRBV21-1 to TRBJ2-7; the table's D call TRBD2 went unverified against the DNA. TRBV21-1 is flagged as a pseudogene. This CDR3 contains 15 residues. The CDR3 nucleotides read TGTGCCAGCAGCAAAGTAGGGGGGGACTCCTACGAGCAGTACTTC. It encodes CASSKVGGDSYEQYF.

The rearrangement links TRBV10-3 to TRBJ1-1, with 9 bases aligning to TRBD1. V lost 6 bases, J lost 6 bases, and 14 bases stayed unmatched. The CDR3 covers 16 residues. Germline CDR1 is ENHRY and CDR2 is SYGVKD. The CDR3 nucleotides are TGTGCCATCAGCCCGGGACAGGGCCGGGGAACGGCTGAAGCTTTCTTT. Translated, it gives CAISPGQGRGTAEAFF.

The chain has TRBV2 and TRBJ1-1; D unclear. The CDR3 covers 13 residues. Germline lookup yields CDR1 SNHLY and CDR2 FYNNEI. Trimming took 9 bases from V and 5 from J, leaving 16 bases between them. CDR3 sequence (DNA): TGTGCCAGGCTTGAGGGTTCAAAAACTGAAGCTTTCTTT. Protein: CARLEGSKTEAFF.